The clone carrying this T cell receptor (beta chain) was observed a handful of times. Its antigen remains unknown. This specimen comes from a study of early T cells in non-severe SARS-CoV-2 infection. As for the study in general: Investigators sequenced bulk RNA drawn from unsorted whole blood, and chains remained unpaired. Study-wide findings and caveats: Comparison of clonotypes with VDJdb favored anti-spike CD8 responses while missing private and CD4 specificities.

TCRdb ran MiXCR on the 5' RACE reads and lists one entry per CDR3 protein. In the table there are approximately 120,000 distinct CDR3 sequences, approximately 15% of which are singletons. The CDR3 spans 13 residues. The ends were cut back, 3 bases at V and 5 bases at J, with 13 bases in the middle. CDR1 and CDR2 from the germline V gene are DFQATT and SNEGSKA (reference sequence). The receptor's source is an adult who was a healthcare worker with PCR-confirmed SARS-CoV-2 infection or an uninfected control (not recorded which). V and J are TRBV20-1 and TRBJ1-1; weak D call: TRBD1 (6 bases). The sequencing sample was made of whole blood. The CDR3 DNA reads TGCAGTGCTAGGGCCACAGGGCGGACTGAAGCTTTCTTT. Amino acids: CSARATGRTEAFF.